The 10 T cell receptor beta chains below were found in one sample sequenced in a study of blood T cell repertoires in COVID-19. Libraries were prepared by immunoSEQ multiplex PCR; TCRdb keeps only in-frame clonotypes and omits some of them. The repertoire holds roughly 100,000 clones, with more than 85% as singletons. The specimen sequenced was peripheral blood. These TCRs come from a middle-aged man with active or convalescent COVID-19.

Here the CDR3 reads CASSSGQGALTGELFF. The CDR3 DNA reads TGTGCCAGCAGTTCCGGACAGGGGGCATTAACCGGGGAGCTGTTTTTT. This chain connects TRBV28 to TRBJ2-2; 11 bases line up with TRBD1. This CDR3 region has 16 residues. V dropped 4 bases and J dropped 5; count of bases not matched to a gene: 6. Germline CDR1 MDHEN, CDR2 SYDVKM.

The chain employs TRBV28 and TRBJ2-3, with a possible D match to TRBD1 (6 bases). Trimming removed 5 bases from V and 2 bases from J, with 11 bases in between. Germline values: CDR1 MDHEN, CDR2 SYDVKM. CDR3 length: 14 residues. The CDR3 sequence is CASSPRGSTDTQYF. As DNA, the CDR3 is TGTGCCAGCAGTCCCAGGGGCTCCACAGATACGCAGTATTTT.

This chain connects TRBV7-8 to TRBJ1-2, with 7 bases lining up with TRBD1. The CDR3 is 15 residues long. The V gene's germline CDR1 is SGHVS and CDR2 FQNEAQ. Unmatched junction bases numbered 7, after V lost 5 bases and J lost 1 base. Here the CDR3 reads CASSRGRQGNYGYTF. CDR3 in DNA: TGTGCCAGCAGCCGGGGTAGACAGGGTAACTATGGCTACACCTTC.

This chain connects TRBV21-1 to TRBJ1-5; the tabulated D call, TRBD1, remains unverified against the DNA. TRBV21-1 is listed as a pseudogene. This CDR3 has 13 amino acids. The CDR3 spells CASSKGSNQPQHF. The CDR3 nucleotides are TGTGCCAGCAGCAAGGGCAGCAATCAGCCCCAGCATTTT.

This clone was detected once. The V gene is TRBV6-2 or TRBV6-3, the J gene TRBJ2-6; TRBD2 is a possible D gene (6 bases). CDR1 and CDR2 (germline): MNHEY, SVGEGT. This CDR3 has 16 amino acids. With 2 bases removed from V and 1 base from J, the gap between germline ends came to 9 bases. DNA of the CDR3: TGTGCCAGCAGTTACGGGAGGTTTTCTGGGGCCAACGTCCTGACTTTC. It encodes CASSYGRFSGANVLTF.

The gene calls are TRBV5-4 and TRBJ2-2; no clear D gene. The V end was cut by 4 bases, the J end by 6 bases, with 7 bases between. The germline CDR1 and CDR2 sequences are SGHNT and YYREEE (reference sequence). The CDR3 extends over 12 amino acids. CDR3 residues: CASSPSPGELFF. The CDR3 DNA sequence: TGTGCCAGCAGCCCATCCCCCGGGGAGCTGTTTTTT.

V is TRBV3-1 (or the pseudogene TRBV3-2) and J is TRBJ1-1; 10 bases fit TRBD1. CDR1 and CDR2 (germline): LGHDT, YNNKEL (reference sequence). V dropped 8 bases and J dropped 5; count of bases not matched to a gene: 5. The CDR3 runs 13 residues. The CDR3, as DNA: TGTGCCAGCCGGGACAGGGGAGATACTGAAGCTTTCTTT. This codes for CASRDRGDTEAFF.

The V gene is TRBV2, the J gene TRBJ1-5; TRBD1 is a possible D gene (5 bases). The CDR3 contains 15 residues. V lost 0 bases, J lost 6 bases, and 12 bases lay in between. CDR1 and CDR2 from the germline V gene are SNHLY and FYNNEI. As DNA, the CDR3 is TGTGCCAGCAGTGAAGCGCTCGGCAGGGCTCAGCCCCAGCATTTT. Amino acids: CASSEALGRAQPQHF.

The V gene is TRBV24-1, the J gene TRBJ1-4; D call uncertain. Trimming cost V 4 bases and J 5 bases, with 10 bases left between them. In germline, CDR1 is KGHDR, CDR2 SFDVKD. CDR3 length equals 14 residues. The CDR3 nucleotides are TGTGCCACCAGTGAGTCGGGAGTAAATGAAAAACTGTTTTTT. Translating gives CATSESGVNEKLFF.

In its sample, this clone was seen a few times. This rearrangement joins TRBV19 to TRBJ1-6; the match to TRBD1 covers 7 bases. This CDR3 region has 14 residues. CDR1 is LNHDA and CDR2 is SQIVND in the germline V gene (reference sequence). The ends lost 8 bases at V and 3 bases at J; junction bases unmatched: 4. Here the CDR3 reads CASGRDSYNSPLHF. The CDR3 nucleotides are TGTGCCAGTGGGCGGGACAGCTATAATTCACCCCTCCACTTT.